A selection of T cell receptor beta chains follows, all from one sample in a study of early stage breast cancer tumors. Libraries were prepared by immunoSEQ multiplex PCR; TCRdb keeps only in-frame clonotypes and omits some of them. The data hold about 30,000 clones, with 72% observed a single time. What was sequenced was blood. These receptors were collected from a person in their fifties with breast cancer. Both conserved end residues are part of each CDR3. The D gene is left open where the match is weak. A clone size is listed for some rows: how often the clone was seen (once, few, many), or a class if it is expanded.

>few|TRBJ2-7|TRBV13|NA
CASSLGPNSYEQYF
TGTGCCAGCAGCCTCGGACCGAACTCCTACGAGCAGTACTTC
>NA|TRBJ1-1|TRBV16|NA
CASSQLVLAEAFF
TGTGCCAGCAGCCAATTGGTTTTGGCGGAAGCTTTCTTT
>NA|TRBJ2-7|TRBV29-1|NA
CSVEAPISYEQYF
TGCAGCGTTGAAGCCCCAATCTCCTACGAGCAGTACTTC
>NA|TRBJ2-5|TRBV5-4|NA
CASSLAASGGTQYF
TGTGCCAGCAGCTTGGCCGCTTCTGGGGGGACCCAGTACTTC
>few|TRBJ2-1|TRBV6-6|TRBD2
CASSYSYLAGGEQFF
TGTGCCAGCAGTTACTCGTATCTAGCGGGGGGTGAGCAGTTCTTC
>NA|TRBJ1-5|TRBV27|NA
CASSLRPAPNQPQHF
TGTGCCAGCAGTTTACGGCCGGCACCTAATCAGCCCCAGCATTTT
>few|TRBJ2-2|TRBV9|NA
CASSAGPEGELFF
TGTGCCAGCAGTGCAGGGCCCGAGGGGGAGCTGTTTTTT
>NA|TRBJ1-1|TRBV7-2|TRBD1
CASSFRDRMNTEAFF
TGTGCCAGCAGCTTCCGGGACAGGATGAACACTGAAGCTTTCTTT
>NA|TRBJ2-5|TRBV4-1|NA
CASSQTEAETQYF
TGCGCCAGCAGCCAAACAGAGGCGGAGACCCAGTACTTC
>NA|TRBJ2-2|TRBV6-6|TRBD1
CASNLRGTGNTGELFF
TGTGCCAGCAATTTACGTGGGACAGGGAACACCGGGGAGCTGTTTTTT
>NA|TRBJ2-7|TRBV9|NA
CASSVGGEVNYEQYF
TGTGCCAGCAGCGTAGGGGGAGAGGTAAACTACGAGCAGTACTTC
>NA|TRBJ1-1|TRBV10-3|TRBD1
CAIRGTGMNTEAFF
TGTGCCATCAGGGGGACAGGGATGAACACTGAAGCTTTCTTT
>NA|TRBJ2-2|TRBV6-5|TRBD2
CASSMGTSSTGELFF
TGTGCCAGCAGTATGGGGACTAGCAGCACCGGGGAGCTGTTTTTT
>few|TRBJ2-2|TRBV28|NA
CASPSGVTGELFF
TGTGCCAGCCCCTCAGGGGTCACCGGGGAGCTGTTTTTT
>NA|TRBJ2-5|TRBV7-2|NA
CASSLALTRQSQETQYF
TGTGCCAGCAGCTTAGCGCTTACCAGACAGTCCCAAGAGACCCAGTACTTC
>NA|TRBJ2-2|TRBV5-1|NA
CASSPDRPTGELFF
TGCGCCAGCAGCCCCGACAGGCCCACCGGGGAGCTGTTTTTT
>NA|TRBJ1-2|TRBV5-1|NA
CASSLDYRSHYGYTF
TGCGCCAGCAGCTTAGATTACAGGTCCCACTATGGCTACACCTTC
>NA|TRBJ2-1|TRBV6-9|TRBD2
CASSALREKLNEQFF
TGTGCCAGCAGTGCTCTGCGGGAGAAACTTAATGAGCAGTTCTTC
>NA|TRBJ1-1|TRBV4-1|NA
CASSQLTIGGRDTEAFF
TGCGCCAGCAGCCAACTGACTATCGGGGGCAGGGACACTGAAGCTTTCTTT
>NA|TRBJ1-2|TRBV14|NA
CASSQDGGPGGYTF
TGTGCCAGCAGCCAAGATGGAGGGCCTGGGGGCTACACCTTC
>NA|TRBJ2-1|TRBV5-1|TRBD2
CASSFLAGGGYNEQFF
TGCGCCAGCAGCTTTCTGGCGGGAGGGGGATACAATGAGCAGTTCTTC
>NA|TRBJ1-2|TRBV9|NA
CASSVADGYTF
TGTGCCAGCAGCGTAGCTGATGGCTACACCTTC
>NA|TRBJ1-1|TRBV19|NA
CASSMGGSTEAFF
TGTGCCAGTAGTATGGGCGGGTCGACTGAAGCTTTCTTT
>NA|TRBJ2-1|TRBV27|NA
CASSLSQGSSYNEQFF
TGTGCCAGCAGTTTAAGTCAGGGTAGCTCCTACAATGAGCAGTTCTTC
>NA|TRBJ2-7|TRBV5-1|TRBD2
CASSLGTSGLSSYEQYF
TGCGCCAGCAGCTTGGGGACTAGCGGTTTATCCTCCTACGAGCAGTACTTC
>NA|TRBJ2-7|TRBV5-4|TRBD2
CASSLGGPSGRQFEEQYF
TGTGCCAGCAGCTTGGGGGGTCCTAGCGGGAGGCAGTTCGAGGAGCAGTACTTC
>NA|TRBJ1-1|TRBV7-8|NA
CASSLNNRRTLNTEAFF
TGTGCCAGCAGCTTGAACAACCGCAGGACTTTGAACACTGAAGCTTTCTTT
>NA|TRBJ2-5|TRBV25-1|NA
CASSEGLALETQYF
TGTGCCAGCAGTGAAGGGCTAGCATTAGAGACCCAGTACTTC
>NA|TRBJ1-3|TRBV27|NA
CASSLGRGNTIYF
TGTGCCAGCAGTTTGGGCAGAGGAAACACCATATATTTT
>NA|TRBJ2-7|TRBV9|TRBD1
CASSTSGWDRGLHEQYF
TGTGCCAGCAGCACCTCAGGTTGGGACAGGGGGCTTCACGAGCAGTACTTC
>NA|TRBJ1-1|TRBV7-3|TRBD1
CASTPGGGNTEAFF
TGTGCCAGCACCCCAGGGGGCGGGAACACTGAAGCTTTCTTT
>many|TRBJ1-2|TRBV28|NA
CASSLWGPNYGYTF
TGTGCCAGCAGTTTATGGGGCCCTAACTATGGCTACACCTTC
>NA|TRBJ2-2|TRBV27|NA
CASRTGQNTGELFF
TGTGCCAGCAGGACCGGGCAGAACACCGGGGAGCTGTTTTTT
>once|TRBJ1-4|TRBV19|NA
CASSSVATTNEKLFF
TGTGCCAGTAGTAGCGTCGCGACAACTAATGAAAAACTGTTTTTT
>NA|TRBJ2-1|TRBV5-1|TRBD2
CASSFSGSQRDEQFF
TGCGCCAGCAGCTTTAGCGGGAGTCAGAGGGATGAGCAGTTCTTC
>NA|TRBJ2-3|TRBV6-1|NA
CASSPYPGTSDTQYF
TGTGCCAGCAGCCCTTATCCCGGGACCTCGGATACGCAGTATTTT
>NA|TRBJ1-2|TRBV5-4|NA
CASRRTESYGYTF
TGTGCCAGCAGACGGACGGAATCCTATGGCTACACCTTC
>NA|TRBJ1-5|TRBV2|NA
CASSETSRRGSQPQHF
TGTGCCAGCAGTGAAACCTCACGGCGGGGGTCTCAGCCCCAGCATTTT
>NA|TRBJ1-4|TRBV5-6|NA
CASSSSGRTNEKLFF
TGTGCCAGCAGCTCCTCAGGGCGTACTAATGAAAAACTGTTTTTT
>NA|TRBJ2-7|TRBV5-1|NA
CASSPRDRKYEQYF
TGCGCCAGCAGCCCGCGGGACAGAAAGTACGAGCAGTACTTC
>few|TRBJ2-5|TRBV11-2|NA
CASAQGGQTQYF
TGTGCCAGCGCACAGGGCGGACAGACCCAGTACTTC
>once|TRBJ1-1|TRBV5-1|NA
CASSLGGGTSAEAFF
TGCGCCAGCAGCTTGGGGGGAGGGACGAGCGCTGAAGCTTTCTTT
>once|TRBJ1-1|TRBV6-5|NA
CASSYSHSNTEAFF
TGTGCCAGCAGTTACTCACACTCGAACACTGAAGCTTTCTTT
>once|TRBJ2-2|TRBV7-9|TRBD2
CASSLKEKRENTGELFF
TGTGCCAGCAGCTTAAAAGAGAAGCGGGAGAACACCGGGGAGCTGTTTTTT
>NA|TRBJ2-2|TRBV19|TRBD1
CASGNRGDTGELFF
TGTGCCAGTGGTAACAGGGGGGACACCGGGGAGCTGTTTTTT
>NA|TRBJ2-5|TRBV18|TRBD1
CASSQGQGQETQYF
TGTGCCAGCTCCCAGGGACAGGGCCAAGAGACCCAGTACTTC
>NA|TRBJ2-7|TRBV12-5|TRBD2
CASGTSGRAAEQYF
TGTGCTAGTGGAACTAGCGGGAGGGCCGCCGAGCAGTACTTC
>NA|TRBJ2-7|TRBV6-1|TRBD2
CASKESSSGRYEQYF
TGTGCCAGCAAGGAATCGTCTAGCGGGAGGTACGAGCAGTACTTC
>NA|TRBJ2-7|TRBV5-4|TRBD2
CASSVGTSGPWGQYF
TGTGCCAGCAGCGTGGGGACTAGCGGGCCTTGGGGGCAGTACTTC
>NA|TRBJ2-3|TRBV7-8|NA
CASSLFRRRTGAITNTDTQYF
TGTGCCAGCAGCTTATTCCGTAGGAGAACGGGAGCGATAACAAACACAGATACGCAGTATTTT
>NA|TRBJ2-1|TRBV4-1|TRBD2
CASSLGSGSGNNEQFF
TGCGCCAGCAGCCTAGGTAGCGGGAGCGGAAACAATGAGCAGTTCTTC
>NA|TRBJ2-1|TRBV6-5|NA
CASSKDSAYNEQFF
TGTGCCAGCAGTAAGGACAGCGCCTACAATGAGCAGTTCTTC